The 14 T cell receptor beta chains below all came from one sample that was sequenced in a study of blood T cells in healthy people across ages. The authors ran a second PCR of 7 to 11 cycles using a sample-barcoded 5' primer and a J-beta primer mix. TCRdb analysed the 5' RACE reads with MiXCR anew, one entry per CDR3 protein. The table lists 700,000 to 850,000 distinct CDR3 sequences, 35% to 40% of them singletons. Material for sequencing was blood. These TCRs come from a man between 18 and 29 years old in good health.

J is TRBJ2-1 and V is TRBV20-1; tentatively, D is TRBD2 (5 bases). This CDR3 is 16 amino acids long. The V and J ends lost 0 bases and 5 bases respectively, with 17 bases between them. Per the germline V gene, CDR1 is DFQATT and CDR2 is SNEGSKA (reference sequence). CDR3 sequence reads: CSARDATREAHNEQFF. The CDR3 bases are TGCAGTGCTAGAGACGCGACGAGGGAAGCGCACAATGAGCAGTTCTTC.

The chain links TRBV12-3 or TRBV12-4 to TRBJ1-5; 8 nucleotides agree with TRBD1. Germline trimming cut 6 bases from V and 2 bases from J; bases unmatched to any gene: 3. CDR3 size: 14 residues. DNA for the CDR3: TGTGCCAGCAGCGACAGGGGCCGCAATCAGCCCCAGCATTTT. As protein: CASSDRGRNQPQHF.

In DNA, the CDR3 is TGTGCCAGCAGCCCTCCGGGACAGGTCGTAGATACGCAGTATTTT. Translation: CASSPPGQVVDTQYF. The chain joins TRBV7-9 to TRBJ2-3; 8 bases line up with TRBD1. Looked up from germline, CDR1 is SEHNR and CDR2 is FQNEAQ (reference sequence). V lost 5 bases and J lost 5; bases outside the gene matches: 9. The CDR3 sequence is 15 residues long.

The chain couples TRBV20-1 to TRBJ1-6; TRBD1 agrees at 7 bases. J lost 0 bases, V lost 5 bases, and 13 bases had no gene match. The germline V gene has CDR1 DFQATT and CDR2 SNEGSKA (reference sequence). CDR3 length: 18 amino acids. The CDR3 reads CSAPGTEKTSSYNSPLHF. The CDR3 DNA reads TGCAGTGCTCCCGGGACAGAAAAAACCAGCTCCTATAATTCACCCCTCCACTTT.

This clonotype was detected only a few times. V is TRBV4-1 and J is TRBJ2-1, with D hard to call. The CDR3 spans 17 residues. The V and J ends lost 0 bases and 0 bases respectively, with 12 bases between them. Germline lookup yields CDR1 MGHRA and CDR2 YSYEKL. The CDR3 coding sequence is TGCGCCAGCAGCCAAGAAGCTGGCCAGGACTCCTACAATGAGCAGTTCTTC. This codes for CASSQEAGQDSYNEQFF.

This clonotype was counted only a few times. This sequence joins TRBV7-9 and TRBJ2-7; TRBD2 is a possible D gene (6 bases). The CDR3 is made up of 18 amino acids. Germline V gives CDR1 SEHNR, CDR2 FQNEAQ (reference sequence). V was clipped by 5 bases and J by 0 bases, with 23 bases between them. CDR3 amino acids: CASSTLGRDSIDSYEQYF. The CDR3 DNA follows: TGTGCCAGCAGCACTCTCGGAAGGGACTCTATAGACTCCTACGAGCAGTACTTC.

This CDR3 is CASSSSGGGNTEAFF. The CDR3 coding sequence is TGTGCCAGCAGTTCTAGTGGGGGAGGGAACACTGAAGCTTTCTTT. The rearrangement uses TRBV12-3 or TRBV12-4 and TRBJ1-1; perhaps TRBD1 as D (5 bases). V lost 4 bases, J lost 1 base, and 13 bases lay in between. CDR3 size: 15 residues.

In its sample, this clonotype was seen a few times. The rearrangement joins TRBV7-2 to TRBJ2-5, with D tentatively TRBD1 (5 bases). From germline, CDR1 is SGHTA and CDR2 FQGNSA. V lost 1 base and J 11 bases, leaving 20 bases between the germline ends. The CDR3 covers 15 residues. The CDR3 reads CASSLVGLTHNEQYF. For the CDR3, the DNA is TGTGCCAGCAGCTTAGTGGGGCTTACACACAATGAGCAGTACTTC.

The DNA of the CDR3 is TGCGCCAGCAGCCAATGCCAGGCCGACAGGGTTGGAGGCTACACCTTC. It translates to CASSQCQADRVGGYTF. The chain recombines TRBV4-3 with TRBJ1-2; 7 bases match TRBD1. Germline V gene data show CDR1 as LGHNA and CDR2 as YSLEER. CDR3 length equals 16 residues. The trim removed 2 bases at V and 8 bases at J, leaving 14 bases unmatched.

This sequence joins TRBV5-5 and TRBJ2-2, with 10 positions matching TRBD1. CDR1 and CDR2 (germline): SGHKS, YYEKEE (reference sequence). This CDR3 spans 15 amino acids. Trimming removed 5 bases from V and 6 bases from J; junction bases left unmatched: 7. In DNA, the CDR3 is TGTGCCAGCAGTCGTGACAGGGGGCGCGCCGGGGAGCTGTTTTTT. Protein: CASSRDRGRAGELFF.

This clonotype was observed a single time. As DNA, the CDR3 is TGTGCCAGCAGTAGGCTTTCCCAAGAGACCCAGTTCTTC. Its translation is CASSRLSQETQFF. The V and J genes are TRBV5-6 and TRBJ2-1, with unresolved D. Germline CDR1 reads SGHDT; CDR2 reads YYEEEE. Trimming stripped 5 bases from V and 13 bases from J, with 19 bases between. The CDR3 spans 13 residues.

J is TRBJ2-5 and V is TRBV6-6; D possibly corresponds to TRBD1 (6 bases). With the DNA end fitting TRBJ2-7 better, the J assignment may be wrong. Germline V lookup: CDR1 MNHNY, CDR2 SVGAGI (reference sequence). The CDR3 totals 15 residues. CDR3 in amino acids: CASSVIRDTLYEQYF. The CDR3 bases are TGTGCCAGCAGCGTTATCCGGGACACATTATACGAGCAGTACTTC.

CDR3 protein: CAISLTGGSEAFF. The CDR3 DNA reads as TGTGCCATCAGTTTAACAGGGGGCTCTGAAGCTTTCTTT. V gene TRBV10-3 combines with J gene TRBJ1-1, with TRBD1 identical over 9 bases. The length of the CDR3 is 13 residues. Losses at the gene ends were 5 bases for V and 6 bases for J; bases not matched to a gene: 4. Germline values: CDR1 ENHRY, CDR2 SYGVKD.

The chain has TRBV28 and TRBJ2-7, with D perhaps matching TRBD1 (5 bases). The CDR3 consists of 14 residues. Germline CDR1 MDHEN, CDR2 SYDVKM. Trimming pared 5 bases from V and 12 bases from J, leaving 23 bases between. CDR3 amino acids: CASSPDGREETLYF. The CDR3, as DNA: TGTGCCAGCAGTCCCGACGGCAGGGAAGAGACCCTGTACTTC. The full variable domain, its missing parts supplied by reference TRBV28 and TRBJ2-7, is DVKVTQSSRYLVKRTGEKVFLECVQDMDHENMFWYRQDPGLGLRLIYFSYDVKMKEKGDIPEGYSVSREKKERFSLILESASTNQTSMYLCASSPDGREETLYFGPGTRLTVT.